This entry features one TCR beta chain sequence. Its target is not known. Sorted naive CD8 T cells were those defined as CD8+CD4-CCR7+CD45RA+. Germline V gene sequence: CDR1 ENHRY, CDR2 SYGVKD. V was cut by 3 bases and J by 4 bases, with 9 bases left in between. The CDR3 length is 13 residues. This sample is part of a study of molecular identifiers for immune sequencing clone quantification. TCRdb recomputed calls from the PCR reads with MiXCR, one row per CDR3 protein. This table holds around 470,000 distinct CDR3 sequences, over 20% found once. Study-level findings and limits: Sizes of clones that are highly expanded could be underestimated (if identical TCR molecules share a barcode).

The TCR originated in a human donor in good health. Some libraries in this study had Jurkat cell RNA spiked in. The sequenced sample was naive CD8+ T cells from blood, with Jurkat cell RNA spiked in. Subset indicated: FACS-sorted CD8+CD4-CCR7+CD45RA+ naive T cells. The chain joins TRBV10-3 to TRBJ1-1, with D maybe TRBD1 (5 bases). The CDR3 is CAISDGGFTEAFF. CDR3 in DNA: TGTGCCATCAGTGATGGGGGGTTCACTGAAGCTTTCTTT.